This TCR beta chain came from a study of T cells in Graves' hyperthyroidism and ophthalmopathy. Regarding the study as a whole: Stable hyperthyroidism and ophthalmopathy were separated using 13 V-J signatures.

The CDR3 is 17 amino acids. The ends lost 6 bases at V and 4 bases at J; junction bases unmatched: 9. CDR1 LGHDT and CDR2 YNNKEL come from the germline V gene (reference sequence). Diagnosis of hyperthyroidism was new in patients aged 18 to 65, and its duration was under 2 months. Ten or more counts support this clonotype. Its antigen remains unidentified. The TCR beta CDR3 regions underwent amplification using RNA transcripts as the source. HTBI primers were employed in a first-round RT-PCR of the TCR CDR3. Each CDR3 protein gets one entry after TCRdb re-called the multiplex PCR reads with MiXCR. The data show more than 500,000 distinct CDR3 sequences, 11% to 15% seen once.

The sequenced sample consisted of blood. The gene calls are TRBV3-1 and TRBJ2-1, with 13 bases fitting TRBD2. This clonotype was sampled from a woman aged 40 to 50 with Graves' hyperthyroidism. The CDR3 DNA is TGTGCCAGCAGACCTAGGACTAGCGGGAGAGGTTACAATGAGCAGTTCTTC. Amino acid sequence: CASRPRTSGRGYNEQFF.